Included here is one TCR beta chain sequence, with context. These data originate in a study of blood T cell repertoires in COVID-19. Across the study: PBMCs, B-cell-depleted T cells, or T cells provided the cDNA or gDNA that made up the material.

The CDR3 spans 17 residues. The germline V gene encodes CDR1 SGHRS and CDR2 YFSETQ. V shed 1 base and J shed 0 bases, with 13 bases lying between them. Sequenced by immunoSEQ multiplex PCR; TCRdb stores in-frame clones only, minus some. This sample has around 100,000 clones, with more than 85% found just once. The V gene is TRBV5-1, the J gene TRBJ2-2; D may be TRBD1 (5 bases). Sequencing input: peripheral blood. The sequence came from a man aged 30 to 45 in a cohort sampled during active COVID-19. CDR3: CASSLNPGKTNTGELFF. Written as DNA, the CDR3 is TGCGCCAGCAGCTTGAATCCAGGGAAAACGAACACCGGGGAGCTGTTTTTT.